This T cell receptor beta chain was found in a study of beta chain features in type 1 diabetes. All of the isolated RNA was reverse transcribed, so expressed TCRB transcripts were sequenced. An average of about 3.5 million reads was obtained for naive, central memory and regulatory T cell samples. Data came from immunoSEQ multiplex PCR; TCRdb stores just in-frame clones and leaves some out. The sample holds 60,000 or so clones, about 60% seen once. Worth noting for this clone: Antigen unknown.

Findings and caveats of the study: Researchers could not determine here whether HLA type influences TCRB rearrangement.

The sequenced sample was Tregs from blood. The sequence was collected from a woman younger than 35 in good health.

The chain's CDR3 is CASSMTGRTDTQYF. As DNA, the CDR3 is TGTGCCAGTAGTATGACAGGCCGCACAGATACGCAGTATTTT. The rearrangement uses TRBV19 and TRBJ2-3; D is perhaps TRBD1 (6 bases). Germline V gene lookup returns CDR1 LNHDA and CDR2 SQIVND (reference sequence). The CDR3 spans 14 residues. Trimming stripped 3 bases from V and 1 base from J, with 8 bases between.